A selection of T cell receptor beta chains follows, all from one sample in a study of T-cell reconstitution after alpha-beta-depleted transplantation in children. TCRdb recomputed calls from the PCR reads with MiXCR, one row per CDR3 protein. The table shows 500,000 to 750,000 distinct CDR3 sequences, with 27% occurring only once. The sample in question was PBMCs, obtained before TCRalphabeta/CD19-depleted stem cell transplant. The receptors shown here come from a boy under three years old with Wiskott-Aldrich syndrome, due to receive a stem cell transplant. CDR3s include the opening cysteine and the closing phenylalanine or tryptophan. The order of the fields is D gene, clone size, J gene, V gene, CDR3 protein, CDR3 DNA. A D gene is named only where the DNA matches it firmly. A row's size may be missing; if present it is once, few, many or a size class.

d_gene: TRBD2
abundance: .
j_gene: TRBJ2-1
v_gene: TRBV12-3/TRBV12-4
CDR3aa: CASTLRRGKKGDSYNEQFF
CDR3nt: TGTGCCAGCACCTTAAGGCGGGGGAAAAAGGGAGACTCCTACAATGAGCAGTTCTTC

d_gene: TRBD1
abundance: .
j_gene: TRBJ2-3
v_gene: TRBV3-1
CDR3aa: CASSQGTGFPDTQYF
CDR3nt: TGTGCCAGCAGCCAAGGGACAGGGTTCCCCGATACGCAGTATTTT

d_gene: .
abundance: once
j_gene: TRBJ2-1
v_gene: TRBV3-1
CDR3aa: CASSQDLSSYNEQFF
CDR3nt: TGTGCCAGCAGCCAAGATTTGAGCTCCTACAATGAGCAGTTCTTC

d_gene: TRBD2
abundance: few
j_gene: TRBJ2-1
v_gene: TRBV20-1
CDR3aa: CSARDGRADEQFF
CDR3nt: TGCAGTGCTAGAGACGGGAGGGCCGATGAGCAGTTCTTC

d_gene: .
abundance: .
j_gene: TRBJ1-1
v_gene: TRBV6-4
CDR3aa: CASSQKLNTEAFF
CDR3nt: TGTGCCAGTTCCCAGAAGTTGAACACTGAAGCTTTCTTT

d_gene: .
abundance: few
j_gene: TRBJ2-1
v_gene: TRBV20-1
CDR3aa: CSAPLRGHEQFF
CDR3nt: TGCAGTGCTCCCCTTCGAGGTCATGAGCAGTTCTTC

d_gene: .
abundance: .
j_gene: TRBJ2-3
v_gene: TRBV12-3/TRBV12-4
CDR3aa: CASSFMGGGDDTQYF
CDR3nt: TGTGCCAGCAGTTTTATGGGGGGTGGTGATGATACGCAGTATTTT

d_gene: .
abundance: .
j_gene: TRBJ2-7
v_gene: TRBV28
CDR3aa: CASGGGWGMDEQYF
CDR3nt: TGTGCCAGCGGCGGCGGGTGGGGGATGGACGAGCAGTACTTC

d_gene: .
abundance: once
j_gene: TRBJ2-3
v_gene: TRBV7-2
CDR3aa: CASSLVYRVLGTDTQYF
CDR3nt: TGTGCCAGCAGCTTAGTGTACAGGGTTTTAGGCACAGATACGCAGTATTTT

d_gene: .
abundance: few
j_gene: TRBJ1-1
v_gene: TRBV30
CDR3aa: CAWGARVTEAFF
CDR3nt: TGTGCCTGGGGAGCTCGAGTCACTGAAGCTTTCTTT

d_gene: TRBD1
abundance: few
j_gene: TRBJ2-3
v_gene: TRBV29-1
CDR3aa: CSGRDRQTDTQYF
CDR3nt: TGCAGCGGTCGGGACAGGCAGACAGATACGCAGTATTTT

d_gene: TRBD2
abundance: .
j_gene: TRBJ2-1
v_gene: TRBV5-5
CDR3aa: CASSLSLAGVYNEQFF
CDR3nt: TGTGCCAGCAGCTTGAGTCTAGCGGGGGTATACAATGAGCAGTTCTTC